The clone carrying this T cell receptor (beta chain) was observed at least ten times. This sample is drawn from a study of T-cell memory formation after mild COVID-19. Using its own MiXCR run on the 5' RACE reads, TCRdb lists one record per CDR3 protein. The sample holds 140,000 or so distinct CDR3 sequences, 5.5% to 7% seen once. The CDR3 has 14 residues. From germline, CDR1 is SGHTA and CDR2 FQGNSA. Deletions cut 7 bases from V and 6 bases from J, with 15 bases between. The V gene is TRBV7-2, the J gene TRBJ2-2; a weak D match, TRBD2 (6 bases). Specimen: PBMCs or a T cell subset sorted from them (not recorded which). This TCR was sampled from an adult woman who had mild COVID-19 (a few samples of this study predate the infection). Cell type and time point are not known. CDR3 residues: CASNKWGESGELFF. In DNA, the CDR3 is TGTGCCAGCAACAAATGGGGGGAATCCGGGGAGCTGTTTTTT.